Listed here are 29 T cell receptor beta chains from one sample, sequenced in a study of shared clonotypes between healthy human individuals. Here immunoSEQ multiplex PCR was the method, and the copy in TCRdb shows in-frame clones only, minus some. This sample yields 1,400,000 or so clones, of which around 98.5% are seen a single time; about 0.35% belongs to the top ten. Specimen: naive CD4+ T cells sorted from blood. Subset in this sample: CD45RA+ positively selected. The origin of the receptors is a man younger than 40 in good health.

The V call is TRBV7-3, the J call TRBJ2-2; D uncertain. The V gene's germline CDR1 is SGHTA and CDR2 FQGTGA. V dropped 5 bases and J dropped 1 base, with 11 bases sitting between them. The CDR3 totals 15 residues. CDR3 residues: CASSPSPLNTGELFF. Written as DNA, the CDR3 is TGTGCCAGCAGCCCCTCCCCATTGAACACCGGGGAGCTGTTTTTT.

As DNA, the CDR3 is TGTGCCAGCAGCCAAGATCGTTGGGAACAAGAGACCCAGTACTTC. Translated: CASSQDRWEQETQYF. The rearrangement joins TRBV14 to TRBJ2-5; D is ambiguous. This CDR3 contains 15 residues. V was cut by 0 bases and J by 2 bases, with 10 bases left in between. Germline V lookup: CDR1 SGHDN, CDR2 FVKESK.

The chain couples TRBV28 to TRBJ1-5; possible D gene TRBD1, 5 bases. V lost 2 bases and J lost 9, with 17 bases in between. Germline CDR1 MDHEN, CDR2 SYDVKM. The CDR3 consists of 15 residues. CDR3 sequence reads: CASSLLTQGFRPQHF. CDR3 bases: TGTGCCAGCAGTTTACTAACCCAGGGTTTCCGGCCCCAGCATTTT.

The chain has TRBV20-1 and TRBJ2-5, with D unclear. V shed 6 bases and J shed 6 bases, with 8 bases lying between them. The CDR3 extends over 10 amino acids. Germline V gene data show CDR1 as DFQATT and CDR2 as SNEGSKA (reference sequence). The CDR3 spells CSALGKTQYF. CDR3 DNA sequence: TGCAGTGCCCTAGGGAAGACCCAGTACTTC.

The DNA of the CDR3 is TGTGCCAGCAGTCAGAATGAGCAGTTCTTC. Translating it yields CASSQNEQFF. The V gene is TRBV6-6, the J gene TRBJ2-1; no reliable D call. V was shortened by 5 bases and J by 7 bases, with 3 bases between the two germline ends. This CDR3 has 10 amino acids. Germline assignment: CDR1 MNHNY and CDR2 SVGAGI (reference sequence).

The rearrangement links TRBV6-1 to TRBJ1-2; possible D gene TRBD1, 6 bases. The CDR3 totals 12 residues. V lost 7 bases to trimming and J lost 7 bases, with 13 bases between them. Per the germline V gene, CDR1 is MNHNS and CDR2 is SASEGT. The CDR3 DNA sequence: TGTGCCAGCACTACAGGGCTTATTGGCTACACCTTC. Encoded protein: CASTTGLIGYTF.

V gene TRBV4-1 combines with J gene TRBJ1-5, with 7 bases fitting TRBD1. This CDR3 has 16 residues. The junction had 4 bases not matched to a gene; V was cut back by 1 base and J by 1 base. Germline loops: CDR1 MGHRA, CDR2 YSYEKL. CDR3 DNA sequence: TGCGCCAGCAGCCAAGCTCCGGGACAGAGCAATCAGCCCCAGCATTTT. Translation gives CASSQAPGQSNQPQHF.

This chain links TRBV21-1 with TRBJ1-1. TRBV21-1 is labeled a pseudogene. This CDR3 contains 21 residues. The CDR3 here is CASSDIRGRSSSGHMNTEAFF. CDR3 coding DNA: TGTGCCAGCAGCGACATCCGGGGACGATCCTCCTCCGGGCACATGAACACTGAAGCTTTCTTT.

The genes are TRBV9 and TRBJ2-1; 8 bases line up with TRBD1. Per germline, CDR1 SGDLS and CDR2 YYNGEE. This CDR3 is 18 amino acids long. Trimming took 0 bases from V and 0 from J; bases not matched to a gene: 8. Here the CDR3 DNA reads TGTGCCAGCAGCGTAGCCACCGGACAGGGACGCTCCTACAATGAGCAGTTCTTC. Its translation: CASSVATGQGRSYNEQFF. Full variable domain (rest looked up from reference TRBV9 and TRBJ2-1): DSGVTQTPKHLITATGQRVTLRCSPRSGDLSVYWYQQSLDQGLQFLIQYYNGEERAKGNILERFSAQQFPDLHSELNLSSLELGDSALYFCASSVATGQGRSYNEQFFGPGTRLTVL.

The chain carries TRBV4-1 and TRBJ2-3, with 12 bases aligning to TRBD2. The CDR3 spans 17 residues. Per the germline V gene, CDR1 is MGHRA and CDR2 is YSYEKL. Trimming removed 4 bases from V and 2 bases from J; junction bases left unmatched: 7. CDR3 DNA: TGCGCCAGCAGCCTTCTAGCGGGAGGGATTCCCACAGATACGCAGTATTTT. Amino acids: CASSLLAGGIPTDTQYF.

V is TRBV28 and J is TRBJ2-1; 8 nucleotides match TRBD2. The CDR3 is 16 amino acids. V dropped 6 bases and J dropped 2; count of bases not matched to a gene: 9. The germline V gene encodes CDR1 MDHEN and CDR2 SYDVKM. CDR3 region: CASRYRGSGTYNEQFF. The CDR3 coding sequence is TGTGCCAGCAGATACCGGGGTAGCGGGACCTACAATGAGCAGTTCTTC.

This sequence joins TRBV5-1 and TRBJ2-5; 7 bases fit TRBD2. The CDR3 contains 15 residues. The J segment lost 5 bases and the V segment lost 4 bases, leaving 11 bases of the junction unmatched. Germline CDR1 SGHRS, CDR2 YFSETQ. As DNA, the CDR3 is TGCGCCAGCAGCCAGTTAGGCGGGAGAGGGGAGACCCAGTACTTC. Its protein product is CASSQLGGRGETQYF.

The rearrangement uses TRBV5-4 and TRBJ2-2; 7 bases align to TRBD1. In germline, CDR1 is SGHNT, CDR2 YYREEE (reference sequence). The CDR3 extends over 15 amino acids. Germline trimming cut 6 bases from V and 5 bases from J; bases unmatched to any gene: 10. The DNA for the CDR3 is TGTGCCAGCACCCGGAGGACAGGACGGACCGGGGAGCTGTTTTTT. It is translated as CASTRRTGRTGELFF.

V is TRBV18 and J is TRBJ2-5, with D perhaps given as TRBD1 or TRBD2 (5 bases each). The CDR3 is 15 amino acids. CDR1 and CDR2 (germline): KGHSH, LQKENI. The V gene lost 5 bases and the J gene lost 2 bases, with 15 bases spanning the gap. The CDR3 protein is CASSVRPGPQETQYF. Written as DNA, the CDR3 is TGTGCCAGCTCAGTGCGGCCGGGACCTCAAGAGACCCAGTACTTC. Full variable domain (rest looked up from reference TRBV18 and TRBJ2-5): NAGVMQNPRHLVRRRGQEARLRCSPMKGHSHVYWYRQLPEEGLKFMVYLQKENIIDESGMPKERFSAEFPKEGPSILRIQQVVRGDSAAYFCASSVRPGPQETQYFGPGTRLLVL.

J is TRBJ2-5 and V is TRBV7-3, with a possible D match to TRBD1 (5 bases). V was shortened by 3 bases and J by 5 bases, with 10 bases between the two germline ends. The CDR3 consists of 13 residues. CDR1 and CDR2 from the germline V gene are SGHTA and FQGTGA. The CDR3 sequence: CASSFTRVETQYF. The CDR3 nucleotides are TGTGCCAGCAGCTTTACCAGGGTGGAGACCCAGTACTTC.

The V call is TRBV6-6, the J call TRBJ2-2; D is uncertain. Germline CDR1 and CDR2: MNHNY and SVGAGI (reference sequence). Trimming left V 4 bases short and J 1 base short, with 7 bases between. The CDR3 covers 14 residues. The CDR3 sequence is CASSSELNTGELFF. DNA for the CDR3: TGTGCCAGCAGTTCCGAGCTGAACACCGGGGAGCTGTTTTTT.

V is TRBV9 and J is TRBJ2-7; no definite D call. There are 16 residues in the CDR3. CDR1 and CDR2 from the germline V gene are SGDLS and YYNGEE. V dropped 0 bases and J dropped 2 bases, with 15 bases sitting between them. In DNA form, the CDR3 reads TGTGCCAGCAGCGTAGAGGTCGGAACTTCCCCCTACGAGCAGTACTTC. Translating gives CASSVEVGTSPYEQYF. The complete variable domain, with remaining parts taken from reference TRBV9 and TRBJ2-7, reads DSGVTQTPKHLITATGQRVTLRCSPRSGDLSVYWYQQSLDQGLQFLIQYYNGEERAKGNILERFSAQQFPDLHSELNLSSLELGDSALYFCASSVEVGTSPYEQYFGPGTRLTVT.

This clone was detected once. The chain employs TRBV6-5 and TRBJ1-3; TRBD1 is a possible D gene (6 bases). V lost 5 bases and J lost 2, with 13 bases in between. This CDR3 is built from 15 residues. Germline CDR1 reads MNHEY; CDR2 reads SVGAGI. The CDR3 is CASSKGGLPGNTIYF. In DNA form, the CDR3 reads TGTGCCAGCAGTAAGGGGGGGCTTCCTGGAAACACCATATATTTT.

The V gene is TRBV18, the J gene TRBJ2-7; 9 bases are a match to TRBD1. Trimming took 0 bases from V and 6 from J; bases not matched to a gene: 3. In germline, CDR1 is KGHSH, CDR2 LQKENI. The CDR3 is 14 amino acids. CDR3 coding DNA: TGTGCCAGCTCACCACCGGGACAGGGTAGCGAGCAGTACTTC. It yields the protein CASSPPGQGSEQYF.

The chain couples TRBV2 to TRBJ1-1, with D hard to call. Trimming took off 5 bases at V and 0 bases at J, with 16 bases between the two ends. The CDR3 runs to 16 residues. Per germline, CDR1 SNHLY and CDR2 FYNNEI. The CDR3 DNA reads TGTGCCAGCAGTCCAAGGGCAGGAAAAATGAACACTGAAGCTTTCTTT. Its translation: CASSPRAGKMNTEAFF.

This clone was detected once. The rearrangement uses TRBV28 and TRBJ2-1; 11 bases fit TRBD2. The V gene end was trimmed by 5 bases and the J gene end by 7 bases; junction bases not matched to a gene: 13. This CDR3 is 17 amino acids long. Germline V gives CDR1 MDHEN, CDR2 SYDVKM. The CDR3, as DNA: TGTGCCAGCAGTGTTGGGACTAGCGGACCAAATGGGAATGAGCAGTTCTTC. Translating it yields CASSVGTSGPNGNEQFF.

The chain joins TRBV18 to TRBJ2-5; perhaps TRBD1 as D (6 bases). The ends were cut back, 6 bases at V and 5 bases at J, with 13 bases in the middle. This CDR3 contains 13 residues. Germline V gene lookup returns CDR1 KGHSH and CDR2 LQKENI. The DNA for the CDR3 is TGTGCCAGCTCCAACCAGGGGCTGGAGACCCAGTACTTC. It encodes CASSNQGLETQYF.

This clone was recorded once. This chain uses TRBV7-9 with TRBJ2-3; D remains unclear. The V and J ends lost 5 bases and 2 bases respectively, with 20 bases between them. CDR3 size: 17 residues. Germline CDR1 is SEHNR and CDR2 is FQNEAQ (reference sequence). The CDR3 sequence: CASSQAPPGYNTDTQYF. CDR3 coding DNA: TGTGCCAGCAGCCAAGCCCCTCCTGGATATAACACAGATACGCAGTATTTT. The whole variable domain, remainder taken from reference TRBV7-9 and TRBJ2-3, is DTGVSQNPRHKITKRGQNVTFRCDPISEHNRLYWYRQTLGQGPEFLTYFQNEAQLEKSRLLSDRFSAERPKGSFSTLEIQRTEQGDSAMYLCASSQAPPGYNTDTQYFGPGTRLTVL.

The chain joins TRBV30 to TRBJ2-1; TRBD2 matches 7 bases. The CDR3 has 16 amino acids. Germline loops: CDR1 GTSNPN, CDR2 SVGIG (reference sequence). Germline trimming cut 2 bases from V and 2 bases from J; bases unmatched to any gene: 9. CDR3: CAWSPGLNSAYNEQFF. The DNA for the CDR3 is TGTGCCTGGAGTCCGGGACTAAACTCTGCCTACAATGAGCAGTTCTTC.

The chain carries TRBV7-3 and TRBJ2-1; D might be TRBD1 (5 bases). V was shortened by 1 base and J by 4 bases, with 11 bases between the two germline ends. Looked up from germline, CDR1 is SGHTA and CDR2 is FQGTGA. The CDR3 loop spans 15 amino acids. The CDR3 loop is CASSLMSQGYNEQFF. In DNA form, the CDR3 reads TGTGCCAGCAGCTTAATGTCGCAGGGTTACAATGAGCAGTTCTTC.

Points on this clone: The same CDR3 is also encoded by other DNA sequences in this sample. The genes are TRBV15 and TRBJ1-2, with D maybe TRBD1 (6 bases). Between the trimmed V and J ends, which lost 3 bases and 4 bases, there was a span of 6 bases. CDR1 and CDR2 from the germline V gene are LNHNV and YYDKDF (reference sequence). The CDR3 consists of 12 residues. The CDR3 region has the DNA TGTGCCACCAGCAGGGACAGCTATGGCTACACCTTC. It specifies CATSRDSYGYTF.

CDR3 sequence (DNA): TGTGCCAGCAGTATTAGCGGGACCTACACAGATACGCAGTATTTT. It is translated as CASSISGTYTDTQYF. This rearrangement joins TRBV6-5 to TRBJ2-3, with TRBD2 matching 8 bases. CDR3 length: 15 amino acids. CDR1 MNHEY and CDR2 SVGAGI come from the germline V gene. Trimming cost V 5 bases and J 2 bases; bases outside gene matches: 6.

This clone is a singleton in its sample. The gene calls are TRBV29-1 and TRBJ2-2; TRBD1 is a possible D gene (6 bases). Germline V gene data show CDR1 as SQVTM and CDR2 as ANQGSEA. The CDR3 loop spans 13 amino acids. Deletions cut 5 bases from V and 0 bases from J, with 7 bases between. This chain's CDR3 is CSVRTANTGELFF. DNA for the CDR3: TGCAGCGTTCGGACAGCGAACACCGGGGAGCTGTTTTTT.

The V call is TRBV10-3, the J call TRBJ2-7; the match to TRBD1 covers 11 bases. Germline V lookup: CDR1 ENHRY, CDR2 SYGVKD. CDR3 length: 21 amino acids. The V segment lost 0 bases and the J segment 0 bases; nucleotides outside the gene matches: 16. CDR3 amino acids: CAISESTPGQGVAGLSYEQYF. The DNA of the CDR3 is TGTGCCATCAGTGAGTCGACGCCGGGACAGGGGGTGGCGGGACTCTCCTACGAGCAGTACTTC.